These 21 T cell receptor beta chains were all obtained from the same sample, sequenced in a study of vaccination effects on CD4 cells after COVID-19. Their recognized antigens are unknown. Antigen-specific CD4+ T cell clonotypes were called by their expansion after viral peptide-pool culture in ViraFEST. Scientists isolated CD4+ T cells after an approximately 11-day culture period ended. This person's SARS-CoV-2 infection, confirmed by PCR, occurred between March and December 2020. Repertoires were generated with immunoSEQ multiplex PCR, while TCRdb's copy carries only in-frame clones and drops some. The sample consists of about 33,000 clones, approximately 72% of them appearing once. The specimen comprised CD4+ T cells from PBMCs cultured with HCoV-NL63 spike peptides, sampled before COVID-19 vaccination. The receptors derive from a human donor who had a prior SARS-CoV-2 infection.

The chain couples TRBV11-3 to TRBJ2-1; 8 positions agree with TRBD2. The germline CDR1 and CDR2 sequences are SGHNT and YENEEA. J lost 6 bases, V lost 7 bases, and 14 bases had no gene match. The CDR3 runs 16 residues. The CDR3 region is CASTPDGGRTRNEQFF. CDR3 nucleotides: TGTGCCAGCACCCCAGACGGCGGGAGGACCCGCAATGAGCAGTTCTTC.

DNA for the CDR3: TGTGCCAGCAGCCAAGTCGGCCCCAGAGGTTCACCCCTCCACTTT. This encodes CASSQVGPRGSPLHF. V and J are TRBV4-2 and TRBJ1-6; D gene unclear. The CDR3 contains 15 residues. In germline, CDR1 is LGHNA, CDR2 YNFKEQ. V lost 1 base and J 9 bases, leaving 13 bases between the germline ends.

The chain links TRBV5-1 to TRBJ2-1; no reliable D call. The CDR3 consists of 15 residues. Germline CDR1 SGHRS, CDR2 YFSETQ. V lost 4 bases and J 6 bases, leaving 17 bases between the germline ends. CDR3 sequence: CASSRPSIGSNEQFF. The DNA of the CDR3 is TGCGCCAGCAGCAGACCCTCAATAGGGTCCAATGAGCAGTTCTTC.

This clone has a single count. V and J are TRBV5-6 and TRBJ2-7, with D possibly being TRBD2 (6 bases). CDR1 and CDR2 from the germline V gene are SGHDT and YYEEEE. The length of the CDR3 is 15 residues. Trimming stripped 1 base from V and 3 bases from J, with 14 bases between. As DNA, the CDR3 is TGTGCCAGCAGCTTGTGGAGGGGTAACAACTACGAGCAGTACTTC. Residues: CASSLWRGNNYEQYF.

The rearrangement joins TRBV28 to TRBJ1-2; TRBD1 matches 9 bases. Germline trimming cut 3 bases from V and 4 bases from J; bases unmatched to any gene: 9. Germline CDR1 reads MDHEN; CDR2 reads SYDVKM. This CDR3 comprises 16 residues. CDR3 sequence reads: CASSLADRGLGYGYTF. As DNA, the CDR3 is TGTGCCAGCAGTTTGGCGGACAGGGGCCTCGGCTATGGCTACACCTTC.

The chain carries TRBV5-4 and TRBJ2-1, with TRBD2 identical over 12 bases. Germline V gives CDR1 SGHNT, CDR2 YYREEE (reference sequence). This CDR3 is built from 18 residues. Germline trimming cut 4 bases from V and 5 bases from J; bases unmatched to any gene: 13. CDR3 DNA: TGTGCCAGCAGCCCCCCGTGGACCCTAGCGGGGGGGCACAATGAGCAGTTCTTC. Translating gives CASSPPWTLAGGHNEQFF.

CDR3 sequence (DNA): TGTGCCAGCAGTCTTTTTGGGATCGGTACCTACGAGCAGTACTTC. Protein: CASSLFGIGTYEQYF. The chain has TRBV28 and TRBJ2-7; D is unresolved. Germline V gives CDR1 MDHEN, CDR2 SYDVKM. The CDR3 is 15 amino acids. Between the trimmed V and J ends, which lost 5 bases and 2 bases, there was a span of 16 bases.

This clone was found once. The rearrangement links TRBV5-4 to TRBJ1-2, with D maybe TRBD1 (6 bases). V was clipped by 1 base and J by 3 bases, with 7 bases between them. Germline lookup yields CDR1 SGHNT and CDR2 YYREEE (reference sequence). This CDR3 is 13 amino acids long. CDR3 bases: TGTGCCAGCAGCTTGCCAGGGGACTATGGCTACACCTTC. Protein: CASSLPGDYGYTF.

The rearrangement links TRBV9 to TRBJ2-7, with 8 nucleotides matching TRBD2. After removal of 0 bases from V and 3 bases from J, the junction contained 5 bases not matched to a gene. This CDR3 spans 15 amino acids. Per germline, CDR1 SGDLS and CDR2 YYNGEE. CDR3 loop: CASSVVVSGVYEQYF. The CDR3 DNA follows: TGTGCCAGCAGCGTAGTAGTTAGCGGGGTCTACGAGCAGTACTTC.

This clone showed up just once. This sequence joins TRBV4-3 and TRBJ1-2; D call uncertain. CDR3 length equals 15 residues. Germline V gene lookup returns CDR1 LGHNA and CDR2 YSLEER. The V end was cut by 0 bases, the J end by 1 base, with 9 bases between. CDR3 region: CASSQDYSLNYGYTF. DNA of the CDR3: TGCGCCAGCAGCCAAGATTACAGCCTTAACTATGGCTACACCTTC.

This chain connects TRBV6-5 to TRBJ2-7; D possibly matches TRBD1 or TRBD2 (5 bases each). Germline-derived CDR1 and CDR2 are MNHEY and SVGAGI. V was cut by 7 bases and J by 6 bases, with 16 bases left in between. The CDR3 contains 13 residues. The CDR3 bases are TGTGCCAGCACCGGGACCTTCGACGGCGAGCAGTACTTC. This encodes CASTGTFDGEQYF.

Comment on this clone: One junction end disagrees with the germline gene, perhaps due to a read error. This chain joins TRBV4-2 and TRBJ2-7, with TRBD2 identical over 12 bases. This CDR3 region has 15 residues. Germline CDR1 is LGHNA and CDR2 is YNFKEQ. This chain's CDR3 is CASSQVAIGLAGMDF. DNA of the CDR3: TGTGCCAGCAGCCAAGTCGCGATTGGACTAGCGGGGATGGACTTC.

This chain uses TRBV7-2 with TRBJ2-1; 12 bases map to TRBD2. The J segment lost 5 bases and the V segment lost 3 bases, leaving 2 bases of the junction unmatched. Germline V gene sequence: CDR1 SGHTA, CDR2 FQGNSA. CDR3 size: 15 residues. The CDR3: CASSFGLAGNNEQFF. CDR3 coding DNA: TGTGCCAGCAGCTTCGGACTAGCGGGGAACAATGAGCAGTTCTTC.

Many counts were recorded for this clone. This chain joins TRBV5-4 and TRBJ2-1; D remains unclear. The CDR3 loop spans 14 amino acids. Germline CDR1 and CDR2: SGHNT and YYREEE (reference sequence). Trimming took off 7 bases at V and 0 bases at J, with 11 bases between the two ends. The CDR3 is CASSTDSSYNEQFF. In DNA, the CDR3 is TGTGCCAGCTCAACGGATAGCTCCTACAATGAGCAGTTCTTC. Based on the CDR3 plus reference TRBV5-4 and TRBJ2-1, the full variable domain is ETGVTQSPTHLIKTRGQQVTLRCSSQSGHNTVSWYQQALGQGPQFIFQYYREEENGRGNFPPRFSGLQFPNYSSELNVNALELDDSALYLCASSTDSSYNEQFFGPGTRLTVL.

The chain uses TRBV2 and TRBJ1-4; 7 bases agree with TRBD1. The length of the CDR3 is 14 residues. V was pared by 4 bases and J by 7 bases, with 6 bases of the junction left unmatched. Germline CDR1 is SNHLY and CDR2 is FYNNEI. As DNA, the CDR3 is TGTGCCAGCAGTGGGGAGACAGGGCCTGAAAAACTGTTTTTT. This sequence encodes CASSGETGPEKLFF.

The rearrangement links TRBV4-3 to TRBJ2-6; D gene uncertain. Germline CDR1 reads LGHNA; CDR2 reads YSLEER. Trimming removed 0 bases from V and 0 bases from J, with 9 bases in between. This CDR3 is built from 17 residues. CDR3 amino acids: CASSQDVPGSGANVLTF. CDR3 in DNA: TGCGCCAGCAGCCAAGATGTGCCGGGCTCTGGGGCCAACGTCCTGACTTTC.

V and J are TRBV5-1 and TRBJ2-5; 7 positions match TRBD1. V was clipped by 2 bases and J by 2 bases; unmatched bases: 6. The germline V gene encodes CDR1 SGHRS and CDR2 YFSETQ. The CDR3 loop spans 15 amino acids. DNA for the CDR3: TGCGCCAGCAGCTTTTCCGGGACAGAGCAAGAGACCCAGTACTTC. Protein product: CASSFSGTEQETQYF.

The genes are TRBV7-2 and TRBJ2-7; D possibly matches TRBD1 or TRBD2 (6 bases each). The CDR3 extends over 15 amino acids. Trimming left V 1 base short and J 12 bases short, with 22 bases between. Germline V gives CDR1 SGHTA, CDR2 FQGNSA. For the CDR3, the DNA is TGTGCCAGCAGCTTAGGGAGGGACAACCTAGGAAATAGGTACTTC. It is translated as CASSLGRDNLGNRYF. The variable domain in full, completed from reference TRBV7-2 and TRBJ2-7, reads GAGVSQSPSNKVTEKGKDVELRCDPISGHTALYWYRQSLGQGLEFLIYFQGNSAPDKSGLPSDRFSAERTGGSVSTLTIQRTQQEDSAVYLCASSLGRDNLGNRYFGPGTRLTVT.

This clone was seen more than once but under ten times. The chain links TRBV2 to TRBJ2-3, with 7 positions matching TRBD2. Germline V gene lookup returns CDR1 SNHLY and CDR2 FYNNEI. CDR3 length equals 14 residues. The V and J ends lost 6 bases and 4 bases, in that order; junction bases with no gene match: 7. The CDR3 sequence: CASSREVPPDTQYF. The CDR3 DNA follows: TGTGCCAGCAGCCGGGAGGTCCCCCCAGATACGCAGTATTTT.

The chain joins TRBV2 to TRBJ1-1; D gene unclear. The CDR3 totals 13 residues. Germline-derived CDR1 and CDR2 are SNHLY and FYNNEI. V was trimmed by 7 bases and J by 1 base, leaving 10 bases between them. Written as DNA, the CDR3 is TGTGCCAGCATCGGGCAGAGGAACACTGAAGCTTTCTTT. This codes for CASIGQRNTEAFF.

The rearrangement joins TRBV4-1 to TRBJ2-7, with D perhaps TRBD1 (6 bases). Deletions cut 1 base from V and 0 bases from J, with 16 bases between. Germline CDR1 MGHRA, CDR2 YSYEKL. The CDR3 runs to 17 residues. The CDR3 loop is CASSQAWGHQSSYEQYF. DNA of the CDR3: TGCGCCAGCAGCCAAGCCTGGGGGCACCAAAGCTCCTACGAGCAGTACTTC.